A selection of T cell receptor beta chains follows, all from one sample in a study of control samples from healthy donors and cancer patients. Sequencing was performed with immunoSEQ multiplex PCR; in TCRdb, only in-frame clones are kept and a portion is missing. This sample has 110,000 to 150,000 clones; just under 95% occur once, and the top ten carry 14%. Sequenced input: PBMCs. The receptors were sampled from a man aged 55 to 70 with colorectal cancer. Both conserved end residues are part of each CDR3. D genes are given only for firm matches. Not every row has a clone size; where given, it reads once, few, many or a size class.

CDR3nt: TGTGCCAGCAGCTTGGGACTCAAAAAAGAGACCCAGTACTTC
CDR3aa: CASSLGLKKETQYF
v_gene: TRBV5-4
d_gene: -
abundance: -
j_gene: TRBJ2-5

CDR3nt: TGTGCCAGCAGCTCCCGGACCTACGAGCAGTACTTC
CDR3aa: CASSSRTYEQYF
v_gene: TRBV5-6
d_gene: -
abundance: -
j_gene: TRBJ2-7

CDR3nt: TGTGCCAGCAGTTTAGGGGAACCCTACGAGCAGTACTTC
CDR3aa: CASSLGEPYEQYF
v_gene: TRBV28
d_gene: -
abundance: -
j_gene: TRBJ2-7

CDR3nt: TGTGCCACCAGCACTCCGACAGGGACCTACGAGCAGTACTTC
CDR3aa: CATSTPTGTYEQYF
v_gene: TRBV15
d_gene: TRBD1
abundance: -
j_gene: TRBJ2-7

CDR3nt: TGTGCCAGCAGGTTACGTAGTACTAATGAAAAACTGTTTTTT
CDR3aa: CASRLRSTNEKLFF
v_gene: TRBV2
d_gene: -
abundance: once
j_gene: TRBJ1-4

CDR3nt: TGTGCCAGTAGTACGCCGGGACGGTGGCCCGAGACCCAGTACTTC
CDR3aa: CASSTPGRWPETQYF
v_gene: TRBV19
d_gene: -
abundance: -
j_gene: TRBJ2-5

CDR3nt: TGTGCCAGCGAGGGCAGCTCCTACGAGCAGTACTTC
CDR3aa: CASEGSSYEQYF
v_gene: TRBV6-5
d_gene: -
abundance: -
j_gene: TRBJ2-7

CDR3nt: TGTGCCAGCAGCTTAGTGGCGGGGGGATGGAGCACAGATACGCAGTATTTT
CDR3aa: CASSLVAGGWSTDTQYF
v_gene: TRBV7-8
d_gene: TRBD2
abundance: -
j_gene: TRBJ2-3

CDR3nt: TGTGCCAGCAGCCCTACTCTAGCGGGGGGGTACCAAGAGACCCAGTACTTC
CDR3aa: CASSPTLAGGYQETQYF
v_gene: TRBV9
d_gene: TRBD2
abundance: -
j_gene: TRBJ2-5

CDR3nt: TGTGCCAGCAGCCCCCTCGGATCGATCTCCTACAATGAGCAGTTCTTC
CDR3aa: CASSPLGSISYNEQFF
v_gene: TRBV5-6
d_gene: -
abundance: -
j_gene: TRBJ2-1

CDR3nt: TGTGCCAGCAGTTACCGGGGGACAGTCGGGGAAAAACTGTTTTTT
CDR3aa: CASSYRGTVGEKLFF
v_gene: TRBV6-2/TRBV6-3
d_gene: TRBD1
abundance: -
j_gene: TRBJ1-4

CDR3nt: TGTGCCAGCAGCGAGGGACTCACTGCTAGCACAGATACGCAGTATTTT
CDR3aa: CASSEGLTASTDTQYF
v_gene: TRBV9
d_gene: -
abundance: -
j_gene: TRBJ2-3

CDR3nt: TGTGCCAGCAGCCGCCCAGCACGGGGAAGGGCTGGAAACACCATATATTTT
CDR3aa: CASSRPARGRAGNTIYF
v_gene: TRBV3-1/TRBV3-2
d_gene: -
abundance: -
j_gene: TRBJ1-3

CDR3nt: TGTGCCAGCAGCCAAGAGCTTGACTATGGCTACACCTTC
CDR3aa: CASSQELDYGYTF
v_gene: TRBV4-2
d_gene: -
abundance: -
j_gene: TRBJ1-2

CDR3nt: TGCGCCAGCAGCCAAGATCTGGATAATCAGCCCCAGCATTTT
CDR3aa: CASSQDLDNQPQHF
v_gene: TRBV4-3
d_gene: -
abundance: -
j_gene: TRBJ1-5

CDR3nt: TGTGCCAGCAGCCCCTCTTGGGGACTAGCGGGGGAAGAGACCCAGTACTTC
CDR3aa: CASSPSWGLAGEETQYF
v_gene: TRBV5-4
d_gene: TRBD2
abundance: -
j_gene: TRBJ2-5

CDR3nt: TGCGCCAGCAGCCATCCAGGGGGACTTTTCTACGAGCAGTACTTC
CDR3aa: CASSHPGGLFYEQYF
v_gene: TRBV4-1
d_gene: -
abundance: -
j_gene: TRBJ2-7

CDR3nt: TGCGCCAGCAGCCAAGACGCGGGGGGCGGTGAAAAACTGTTTTTT
CDR3aa: CASSQDAGGGEKLFF
v_gene: TRBV4-3
d_gene: -
abundance: -
j_gene: TRBJ1-4

CDR3nt: TGTGCCAGCAGTTACGCGACAGGGGAGATTACCACTGAAGCTTTCTTT
CDR3aa: CASSYATGEITTEAFF
v_gene: TRBV6-2/TRBV6-3
d_gene: TRBD1
abundance: -
j_gene: TRBJ1-1

CDR3nt: TGTGCCAGCACCATGACAGGGTTTGTTCCCCAGTATAGCAATCAGCCCCAGCATTTT
CDR3aa: CASTMTGFVPQYSNQPQHF
v_gene: TRBV28
d_gene: TRBD1
abundance: once
j_gene: TRBJ1-5

CDR3nt: TGTGCCAGCAGTGTGGCGACTATCCAAGAGACCCAGTACTTC
CDR3aa: CASSVATIQETQYF
v_gene: TRBV2
d_gene: -
abundance: -
j_gene: TRBJ2-5

CDR3nt: TGTGCCAGCAAGCCAGGGACAGGGGGAGGCACTGAAGCTTTCTTT
CDR3aa: CASKPGTGGGTEAFF
v_gene: TRBV2
d_gene: TRBD1
abundance: -
j_gene: TRBJ1-1

CDR3nt: TGTGCCACCAGTCTTACAGGGGACCAAGAGACCCAGTACTTC
CDR3aa: CATSLTGDQETQYF
v_gene: TRBV24-1
d_gene: TRBD1
abundance: -
j_gene: TRBJ2-5

CDR3nt: TGTGCCAGCAGTTTACTCACAGGGGCCTGGAACACTGAAGCTTTCTTT
CDR3aa: CASSLLTGAWNTEAFF
v_gene: TRBV27
d_gene: TRBD1
abundance: -
j_gene: TRBJ1-1

CDR3nt: TGTGCCATCAGTGGCGGGCCCGATACGCAGTATTTT
CDR3aa: CAISGGPDTQYF
v_gene: TRBV10-3
d_gene: -
abundance: -
j_gene: TRBJ2-3

CDR3nt: TGTGCCAGTAGTTTGACACTACTAGCGGGGGGGCCCTACAATGAGCAGTTCTTC
CDR3aa: CASSLTLLAGGPYNEQFF
v_gene: TRBV19
d_gene: TRBD2
abundance: -
j_gene: TRBJ2-1

CDR3nt: TGTGCCAGCTCACCTCCTAACAGGGGCGAGACCCAGTACTTC
CDR3aa: CASSPPNRGETQYF
v_gene: TRBV18
d_gene: TRBD1
abundance: -
j_gene: TRBJ2-5

CDR3nt: TGTGCCAGCAGTTGGGGGACAGGGGGAATGAACACTGAAGCTTTCTTT
CDR3aa: CASSWGTGGMNTEAFF
v_gene: TRBV6-2/TRBV6-3
d_gene: TRBD1
abundance: -
j_gene: TRBJ1-1

CDR3nt: TGTGCCACCAGCAGAGATCGGGGTCCCAACGAGCAGTACTTC
CDR3aa: CATSRDRGPNEQYF
v_gene: TRBV15
d_gene: -
abundance: -
j_gene: TRBJ2-7

CDR3nt: TGTGCCAGCAGCTTAGCCCGGGACTTAGCCAATTGG
CDR3aa: CASSLARDLANW
v_gene: TRBV11-2
d_gene: -
abundance: few
j_gene: TRBJ2-3

CDR3nt: TGCGCCAGCAGCCAGGTTGGGTCTGGGAGGGACACTGAAGCTTTCTTT
CDR3aa: CASSQVGSGRDTEAFF
v_gene: TRBV4-1
d_gene: -
abundance: -
j_gene: TRBJ1-1

CDR3nt: TGTGCCAGCAGTCCCAGGGGGGGAACTGGAAACACCATATATTTT
CDR3aa: CASSPRGGTGNTIYF
v_gene: TRBV6-6
d_gene: TRBD1
abundance: -
j_gene: TRBJ1-3

CDR3nt: TGTGCCAGCAGTTTCCAGGACAATAAGAATGAGCAGTTCTTC
CDR3aa: CASSFQDNKNEQFF
v_gene: TRBV6-2/TRBV6-3
d_gene: -
abundance: -
j_gene: TRBJ2-1

CDR3nt: TGTGCCAGCAGTGAAGCGCCTTTACAGGGGGTTCTCTATGGCTACACCTTC
CDR3aa: CASSEAPLQGVLYGYTF
v_gene: TRBV6-1
d_gene: TRBD1
abundance: -
j_gene: TRBJ1-2

CDR3nt: TGTGCCAGCAGTTACTCGGACAGGCGGAATTCACCCCTCCACTTT
CDR3aa: CASSYSDRRNSPLHF
v_gene: TRBV6-5
d_gene: TRBD1
abundance: -
j_gene: TRBJ1-6

CDR3nt: TGTGCCAGCAGTCTGGGGACGGGCAGTAATGAAAAACTGTTTTTT
CDR3aa: CASSLGTGSNEKLFF
v_gene: TRBV27
d_gene: -
abundance: -
j_gene: TRBJ1-4

CDR3nt: TGTGCCAGTAGTATCGACAGGGGGGATGCAACTAATGAAAAACTGTTTTTT
CDR3aa: CASSIDRGDATNEKLFF
v_gene: TRBV19
d_gene: TRBD1
abundance: -
j_gene: TRBJ1-4

CDR3nt: TGTGCCAGCTCCCTCGGTGGGGGTAATGAGCAGTTCTTC
CDR3aa: CASSLGGGNEQFF
v_gene: TRBV18
d_gene: -
abundance: -
j_gene: TRBJ2-1

CDR3nt: TGTGCCAGCAGCTTAGGCCCCCCCGGCCAGGGTCCCGATGAGCAGTTCTTC
CDR3aa: CASSLGPPGQGPDEQFF
v_gene: TRBV7-6
d_gene: -
abundance: -
j_gene: TRBJ2-1

CDR3nt: TGTGCCAGCAGCGTCCAGGGGTCGGAAGGCTACACCTTC
CDR3aa: CASSVQGSEGYTF
v_gene: TRBV9
d_gene: -
abundance: once
j_gene: TRBJ1-2

CDR3nt: TGTGCCAGCAGTTTTAGGACCTTCACACCCCTCCACTTT
CDR3aa: CASSFRTFTPLHF
v_gene: TRBV12-3/TRBV12-4
d_gene: -
abundance: -
j_gene: TRBJ1-6

CDR3nt: TGTGCCAGCAGCCAAGGTAACAGGGTGTTCGAAGAGACCCAGTACTTC
CDR3aa: CASSQGNRVFEETQYF
v_gene: TRBV14
d_gene: -
abundance: -
j_gene: TRBJ2-5